A single sample gave rise to the 16 T cell receptor beta chains below, sequenced in a study of blood T cell repertoires in COVID-19. The repertoire was sequenced with immunoSEQ multiplex PCR; TCRdb's copy has only in-frame clones and lacks some. The sample shows around 95,000 clones, over 65% of them seen only once. Sequenced input: peripheral blood. These receptors all stem from a human donor in a cohort sampled during active COVID-19.

The V call is TRBV19, the J call TRBJ2-1; 8 positions match TRBD2. There are 15 residues in the CDR3. Germline V CDR1 and CDR2: LNHDA, SQIVND (reference sequence). Trimming removed 0 bases from V and 7 bases from J; junction bases left unmatched: 5. CDR3 DNA: TGTGCCAGTAGTATAGAAAGCGGGGGTGGGAATGAGCAGTTCTTC. It encodes CASSIESGGGNEQFF. The variable domain in full, completed from reference TRBV19 and TRBJ2-1, reads DGGITQSPKYLFRKEGQNVTLSCEQNLNHDAMYWYRQDPGQGLRLIYYSQIVNDFQKGDIAEGYSVSREKKESFPLTVTSAQKNPTAFYLCASSIESGGGNEQFFGPGTRLTVL.

The chain carries TRBV5-6 and TRBJ1-3; unclear D gene. V lost 4 bases and J lost 3, with 14 bases in between. The CDR3 has 15 amino acids. CDR1 is SGHDT, CDR2 YYEEEE, per germline. The CDR3 DNA reads TGTGCCAGCAGCGGCCGGGGAGGGCTTGGAAACACCATATATTTT. Translated: CASSGRGGLGNTIYF.

The chain joins TRBV9 to TRBJ1-6, with a tentative D call TRBD1 (6 bases). V was clipped by 4 bases and J by 8 bases, with 16 bases between them. The CDR3 is made up of 15 amino acids. Per germline, CDR1 SGDLS and CDR2 YYNGEE. For the CDR3, the DNA is TGTGCCAGCAGCCGGGGGGGGGCCACCGATTCACCCCTCCACTTT. Translated: CASSRGGATDSPLHF.

This chain uses TRBV7-2 with TRBJ1-4; 7 bases are a match to TRBD1. Germline CDR1 reads SGHTA; CDR2 reads FQGNSA. V lost 5 bases and J lost 7; bases outside the gene matches: 4. The CDR3 is 13 amino acids. The CDR3 sequence is CASSRDRVEKLFF. For the CDR3, the DNA is TGTGCCAGCAGCCGAGACAGGGTTGAAAAACTGTTTTTT.

A note on this clone: An end of the junction does not agree with germline; a read error may underlie this. The V call is TRBV9, the J call TRBJ2-3; 10 bases align to TRBD1. The CDR3 sequence is 13 residues long. Germline V CDR1 and CDR2: SGDLS, YYNGEE. CDR3 in amino acids: CASSAELTGGLDF. CDR3 DNA sequence: TGTGCCAGCAGCGCAGAACTGACAGGGGGCTTAGATTTT.

The gene calls are TRBV18 and TRBJ2-7; maybe TRBD2 (5 bases). Germline CDR1 and CDR2: KGHSH and LQKENI. Deletions cut 0 bases from V and 3 bases from J, with 9 bases between. CDR3 length: 14 amino acids. CDR3 coding DNA: TGTGCCAGCTCACCACCGAGAGGAGGCTACGAGCAGTACTTC. Translation: CASSPPRGGYEQYF.

The V and J genes are TRBV28 and TRBJ1-2; TRBD1 might be the D (6 bases). The CDR3 consists of 16 residues. Germline CDR1 MDHEN, CDR2 SYDVKM. Trimming took 5 bases from V and 0 from J, leaving 16 bases between them. In DNA form, the CDR3 reads TGTGCCAGCAGTCCCACAGGGTCGGTCGCTAACTATGGCTACACCTTC. The encoded protein is CASSPTGSVANYGYTF.

The V call is TRBV6-5, the J call TRBJ2-5; 10 bases are shared with TRBD2. This CDR3 is built from 15 residues. Germline values: CDR1 MNHEY, CDR2 SVGAGI. The V and J ends lost 1 base and 4 bases, in that order; junction bases with no gene match: 3. In nucleotides, the CDR3 is TGTGCCAGCAGTTACTTGAGCGGGGGGGTAGAGACCCAGTACTTC. Its protein is CASSYLSGGVETQYF.

The chain is built from TRBV12-3 or TRBV12-4 and TRBJ2-7, with TRBD1 matching over 8 bases. The CDR3 has 13 amino acids. J gave up 6 bases and V 5 bases, and 6 bases lay outside the gene matches. CDR3 DNA: TGTGCCAGCAGTCAAGGGACAGGCGGCGAGCAGTACTTC. Translating gives CASSQGTGGEQYF.

The chain has TRBV7-9 and TRBJ1-4; a weak D match, TRBD1 (6 bases). The CDR3 is 13 residues long. Germline V gives CDR1 SEHNR, CDR2 FQNEAQ (reference sequence). Trimming took off 5 bases at V and 10 bases at J, with 14 bases between the two ends. The CDR3 sequence: CASSLGTTGKLFF. CDR3 DNA: TGTGCCAGCAGCCTCGGGACAACCGGAAAACTGTTTTTT.

The chain is built from TRBV3-1 (or the pseudogene TRBV3-2) and TRBJ1-1; a possible D gene is TRBD1 (5 bases). The CDR3 runs 15 residues. Germline V gives CDR1 LGHDT, CDR2 YNNKEL (reference sequence). Trimming took 2 bases from V and 1 from J, leaving 11 bases between them. The chain's CDR3 is CASSQRGGRNTEAFF. CDR3 bases: TGTGCCAGCAGCCAACGGGGGGGAAGGAACACTGAAGCTTTCTTT.

The chain uses TRBV5-6 and TRBJ2-2; 8 bases map to TRBD2. The CDR3 has 16 residues. Germline values: CDR1 SGHDT, CDR2 YYEEEE. J gave up 0 bases and V 6 bases, and 7 bases lay outside the gene matches. The CDR3 here is CASTPSGRANTGELFF. The CDR3 DNA reads as TGTGCCAGCACCCCGTCCGGGAGGGCGAACACCGGGGAGCTGTTTTTT.

The rearrangement uses TRBV19 and TRBJ2-3, with a weak D call TRBD1 (5 bases). Trimming took off 3 bases at V and 4 bases at J, with 11 bases between the two ends. Germline V gene lookup returns CDR1 LNHDA and CDR2 SQIVND (reference sequence). The CDR3 has 14 amino acids. CDR3 in DNA: TGTGCCAGTAGTATCGGGCAGGGCTCAGATACGCAGTATTTT. It translates to CASSIGQGSDTQYF. Together with reference TRBV19 and TRBJ2-3, the CDR3 gives the full variable domain: DGGITQSPKYLFRKEGQNVTLSCEQNLNHDAMYWYRQDPGQGLRLIYYSQIVNDFQKGDIAEGYSVSREKKESFPLTVTSAQKNPTAFYLCASSIGQGSDTQYFGPGTRLTVL.

The chain links TRBV9 to TRBJ2-3; TRBD1 matches at 8 bases. The CDR3 totals 15 residues. V lost 1 base, J lost 0 bases, and 1 base stayed unmatched. The V gene's germline CDR1 is SGDLS and CDR2 YYNGEE. CDR3 sequence: CASSVRTGSTDTQYF. CDR3 nucleotide sequence: TGTGCCAGCAGCGTAAGGACAGGGAGCACAGATACGCAGTATTTT. Full variable domain (missing parts from reference TRBV9 and TRBJ2-3): DSGVTQTPKHLITATGQRVTLRCSPRSGDLSVYWYQQSLDQGLQFLIQYYNGEERAKGNILERFSAQQFPDLHSELNLSSLELGDSALYFCASSVRTGSTDTQYFGPGTRLTVL.

The genes are TRBV6-5 and TRBJ2-7; possible D gene TRBD1, 6 bases. Germline assignment: CDR1 MNHEY and CDR2 SVGAGI. Between the trimmed V and J ends, which lost 7 bases and 2 bases, there was a span of 15 bases. This CDR3 contains 14 residues. CDR3 amino acids: CASTLGRTAYEQYF. The CDR3 nucleotides read TGTGCCAGCACCCTAGGCCGGACAGCCTACGAGCAGTACTTC.

The rearrangement links TRBV19 to TRBJ2-2, with 14 bases identical to TRBD2. V lost 4 bases to trimming and J lost 6 bases; unmatched junction nucleotides: 7. Germline CDR1 reads LNHDA; CDR2 reads SQIVND (reference sequence). There are 17 residues in the CDR3. CDR3 loop: CASSTGTSGSKAGELFF. DNA for the CDR3: TGTGCCAGTAGTACCGGGACTAGCGGGAGTAAGGCCGGGGAGCTGTTTTTT. Full variable domain (rest looked up from reference TRBV19 and TRBJ2-2): DGGITQSPKYLFRKEGQNVTLSCEQNLNHDAMYWYRQDPGQGLRLIYYSQIVNDFQKGDIAEGYSVSREKKESFPLTVTSAQKNPTAFYLCASSTGTSGSKAGELFFGEGSRLTVL.